This TCR beta chain was found in a study of tumor-infiltrating lymphocytes in localized non-small cell lung cancer. About the study: Patients included smokers and never-smokers with various histologies, some sampled after neoadjuvant chemotherapy. Each patient gave resected tumor and non-adjacent uninvolved lung tissue.

Study-level results: T-cell fraction did not differ between immunotypes IM1 and IM2. Available tissue quantity limited TCR sequencing to a patient subset.

Trimming left V 5 bases short and J 10 bases short, with 14 bases between. CDR1 and CDR2 (germline): MNHEY, SVGAGI. This CDR3 region has 12 residues. Libraries were prepared by immunoSEQ multiplex PCR; TCRdb keeps only in-frame clonotypes and omits some of them. The data hold roughly 10,000 clones, with around 86% observed a single time. Of note for this clone: Its target is unknown.

The chain links TRBV6-5 to TRBJ1-1, with a weak D call TRBD1 (5 bases). Sequencing was done on a sample of uninvolved lung tissue not adjacent to the tumor. The TCR originated in a human donor with non-small cell lung cancer. The CDR3 loop reads CASSTGSGGAFF. In DNA form, the CDR3 reads TGTGCCAGCAGTACGGGGAGCGGGGGAGCTTTCTTT.